These T cell receptor beta chains were read from a single sample in a study of shared clonotypes between healthy human individuals. The data were produced by immunoSEQ multiplex PCR, yet TCRdb's version contains in-frame clones alone and is incomplete. The data contain 1.5 million to 1.9 million clones, approximately 98% of them seen just once; the ten biggest clones take up about 0.4%. The specimen was naive CD4+ T cells sorted from blood. These receptors came from a man aged 30 to 45 in good health. Both conserved end residues are part of each CDR3. The order of the fields is J gene, clone size, V gene, D gene, CDR3 protein, CDR3 DNA. The D gene is left open where the match is weak. Clone sizes are given selectively: once, few, many, or a class where the clone is expanded.

TRBJ2-3 | - | TRBV18 | - | CASSPFTTDTQYF | TGTGCCAGCTCACCTTTTACGACAGATACGCAGTATTTT
TRBJ2-1 | - | TRBV11-2 | - | CASSLDPQGSSEQFF | TGTGCCAGCAGCTTAGATCCGCAGGGTAGCAGTGAGCAGTTCTTC
TRBJ2-3 | - | TRBV19 | - | CASSVAAVTDTQYF | TGTGCCAGTAGTGTAGCAGCGGTCACAGATACGCAGTATTTT
TRBJ2-7 | - | TRBV7-2 | - | CASSSPRKTWYEQYF | TGTGCCAGCAGCTCGCCCAGGAAAACTTGGTACGAGCAGTACTTC
TRBJ2-3 | - | TRBV7-6 | TRBD2 | CASSPLVGLAGSTSTDTQYF | TGTGCCAGCAGCCCCCTCGTGGGTCTAGCGGGATCCACTAGCACAGATACGCAGTATTTT
TRBJ1-2 | - | TRBV11-2 | - | CASSQERTFYGYTF | TGTGCCAGCAGCCAAGAGAGGACATTCTATGGCTACACCTTC
TRBJ2-2 | - | TRBV7-2 | - | CASRLGLNTGELFF | TGTGCCAGCAGACTCGGACTTAACACCGGGGAGCTGTTTTTT
TRBJ1-3 | - | TRBV10-3 | - | CATLYSLGNTIYF | TGTGCCACCCTTTACAGTCTTGGAAACACCATATATTTT
TRBJ2-5 | - | TRBV4-2 | TRBD1 | CASSQPTGRETQYF | TGTGCCAGCAGCCAACCGACAGGGCGGGAGACCCAGTACTTC
TRBJ2-7 | - | TRBV5-1 | - | CASREDYEQYF | TGCGCCAGCAGGGAGGACTACGAGCAGTACTTC
TRBJ2-7 | once | TRBV5-4 | TRBD2 | CASRHSGTSGRASGYEQYF | TGTGCCAGCAGACACTCCGGGACTAGCGGGAGGGCCTCCGGCTACGAGCAGTACTTC
TRBJ2-1 | - | TRBV5-1 | TRBD2 | CASSFSVLAGGLYNEQFF | TGCGCCAGCAGCTTTTCAGTTCTAGCGGGAGGGCTCTACAATGAGCAGTTCTTC
TRBJ2-7 | - | TRBV4-3 | TRBD2 | CASSQELAGVPYEQYF | TGCGCCAGCAGCCAAGAACTAGCGGGAGTCCCCTACGAGCAGTACTTC
TRBJ2-4 | - | TRBV5-1 | - | CASSPRGNSGVIQYF | TGCGCCAGCAGCCCTCGGGGGAACTCCGGAGTCATTCAGTACTTC
TRBJ2-7 | - | TRBV30 | - | CAWIPPNRGGIHEQYF | TGTGCCTGGATCCCTCCTAACAGGGGAGGTATCCACGAGCAGTACTTC
TRBJ1-1 | - | TRBV10-3 | - | CAISYLGPNTEAFF | TGTGCCATCTCCTATCTGGGGCCGAACACTGAAGCTTTCTTT
TRBJ1-1 | once | TRBV27 | - | CASRILSGRLNTEAFF | TGTGCCAGCAGGATCCTCAGCGGCCGATTGAACACTGAAGCTTTCTTT
TRBJ2-4 | - | TRBV7-9 | - | CASSFRDTQNIQYF | TGTGCCAGCAGCTTCCGGGACACACAAAACATTCAGTACTTC
TRBJ1-1 | - | TRBV5-4 | TRBD1 | CASSSVGTGVTEAFF | TGTGCCAGCAGCAGTGTCGGGACAGGGGTAACTGAAGCTTTCTTT
TRBJ1-5 | - | TRBV7-2 | - | CASSPIDGGNNQPQHF | TGTGCCAGCAGCCCAATCGATGGGGGTAACAATCAGCCCCAGCATTTT
TRBJ2-7 | - | TRBV7-9 | - | CASSIVDEQYF | TGTGCCAGCAGCATAGTGGACGAGCAGTACTTC
TRBJ2-3 | - | TRBV5-1 | - | CASSLARVDTDTQYF | TGCGCCAGCAGCTTGGCCAGGGTGGACACAGATACGCAGTATTTT
TRBJ2-1 | - | TRBV7-6 | - | CASSYRVLSPVEQFF | TGTGCCAGCAGCTACAGGGTACTATCCCCTGTTGAGCAGTTCTTC
TRBJ2-2 | - | TRBV11-3 | - | CASSSRKTGELFF | TGTGCCAGCAGCTCCCGGAAAACCGGGGAGCTGTTTTTT
TRBJ2-2 | once | TRBV28 | - | CASRLGLAGELFF | TGTGCCAGCAGACTGGGCCTTGCCGGGGAGCTGTTTTTT
TRBJ2-3 | - | TRBV19 | - | CASSIENEGLVGDTQYF | TGTGCCAGTAGTATAGAGAACGAGGGCTTGGTAGGAGATACGCAGTATTTT
TRBJ2-7 | - | TRBV18 | TRBD1 | CASSPPGQGSEQYF | TGTGCCAGCTCACCCCCGGGACAGGGGTCCGAGCAGTACTTC
TRBJ1-5 | few | TRBV4-1 | TRBD1 | CASSPRQGGNQPQHF | TGCGCCAGCAGCCCAAGACAGGGAGGCAATCAGCCCCAGCATTTT
TRBJ2-1 | - | TRBV7-9 | - | CASGNSDEQFF | TGTGCCAGCGGCAATAGCGATGAGCAGTTCTTC
TRBJ2-7 | - | TRBV6-5 | TRBD2 | CASSYSGQAGAYEQYF | TGTGCCAGCAGTTACTCGGGACAAGCGGGAGCCTACGAGCAGTACTTC
TRBJ2-5 | - | TRBV20-1 | - | CSARNQETQYF | TGCAGTGCTAGGAATCAAGAGACCCAGTACTTC
TRBJ2-7 | - | TRBV5-4 | - | CASRSAKGASYEQYF | TGTGCCAGCAGATCCGCCAAGGGAGCGTCCTACGAGCAGTACTTC
TRBJ2-1 | - | TRBV27 | TRBD2 | CASSLNGFTGTKQFF | TGTGCCAGCAGTTTAAATGGGTTTACCGGGACTAAGCAGTTCTTC
TRBJ2-5 | - | TRBV7-8 | TRBD2 | CASSPKSGSHQETQYF | TGTGCCAGCAGCCCGAAAAGCGGGAGCCACCAAGAGACCCAGTACTTC
TRBJ2-3 | - | TRBV19 | TRBD1 | CASSVKTGALGTQYF | TGTGCCAGTAGTGTGAAGACAGGGGCTTTGGGTACGCAGTATTTT
TRBJ1-1 | - | TRBV5-8 | - | CASSYGGGAANTEAFF | TGTGCCAGCAGTTACGGAGGAGGGGCAGCCAACACTGAAGCTTTCTTT
TRBJ2-6 | - | TRBV9 | - | CASSASMDVLTF | TGTGCCAGCAGCGCCAGCATGGACGTCCTGACTTTC
TRBJ2-2 | - | TRBV9 | TRBD2 | CASSARTSGTGELFF | TGTGCCAGCAGCGCCCGGACTAGCGGGACCGGGGAGCTGTTTTTT
TRBJ2-7 | - | TRBV5-1 | - | CASSLVGSYEQYF | TGCGCCAGCAGCTTGGTTGGTAGCTACGAGCAGTACTTC
TRBJ2-2 | once | TRBV7-6 | - | CASSVRDGARVAGELFF | TGTGCCAGCAGCGTAAGGGACGGAGCACGGGTAGCCGGGGAGCTGTTTTTT
TRBJ1-2 | - | TRBV19 | TRBD1 | CASSIERGRRDGYTF | TGTGCCAGTAGTATCGAAAGGGGGCGGCGGGACGGCTACACCTTC
TRBJ2-7 | once | TRBV9 | - | CASSVGSDPYEQYF | TGTGCCAGCAGCGTAGGGAGCGACCCTTACGAGCAGTACTTC
TRBJ2-7 | once | TRBV5-1 | TRBD1 | CASSLQGSHEQYF | TGCGCCAGCAGCTTACAGGGGTCCCACGAGCAGTACTTC
TRBJ1-4 | - | TRBV25-1 | - | CASRGGATEKLFF | TGTGCCAGCAGGGGGGGCGCGACTGAAAAACTGTTTTTT